Listed here is a single T cell receptor (beta chain). The data originate from a study of blood T cell repertoires in COVID-19. The CDR3 contains 18 residues. Germline lookup yields CDR1 LNHDA and CDR2 SQIVND (reference sequence). The V gene end was trimmed by 4 bases and the J gene end by 4 bases; junction bases not matched to a gene: 12. As originally analysed: Amplification of reference gene primers provided the estimated nucleated cell counts. Assay: immunoSEQ multiplex PCR; the TCRdb copy retains only in-frame clones and omits some. From that table come the V and J calls and clone size; the DNA was used to work out D and trimming. In the table there are over 80,000 clones, about 88% of which are singletons.

The chain couples TRBV19 to TRBJ2-6; 8 bases map to TRBD1. This TCR came from a woman aged 80 or older with acute or convalescent COVID-19. The sequenced sample was peripheral blood. The DNA of the CDR3 is TGTGCCAGTAGTACCCAGCGCCAGGGGGCGCGGGGGGCCAACGTCCTGACTTTC. Its translation is CASSTQRQGARGANVLTF.